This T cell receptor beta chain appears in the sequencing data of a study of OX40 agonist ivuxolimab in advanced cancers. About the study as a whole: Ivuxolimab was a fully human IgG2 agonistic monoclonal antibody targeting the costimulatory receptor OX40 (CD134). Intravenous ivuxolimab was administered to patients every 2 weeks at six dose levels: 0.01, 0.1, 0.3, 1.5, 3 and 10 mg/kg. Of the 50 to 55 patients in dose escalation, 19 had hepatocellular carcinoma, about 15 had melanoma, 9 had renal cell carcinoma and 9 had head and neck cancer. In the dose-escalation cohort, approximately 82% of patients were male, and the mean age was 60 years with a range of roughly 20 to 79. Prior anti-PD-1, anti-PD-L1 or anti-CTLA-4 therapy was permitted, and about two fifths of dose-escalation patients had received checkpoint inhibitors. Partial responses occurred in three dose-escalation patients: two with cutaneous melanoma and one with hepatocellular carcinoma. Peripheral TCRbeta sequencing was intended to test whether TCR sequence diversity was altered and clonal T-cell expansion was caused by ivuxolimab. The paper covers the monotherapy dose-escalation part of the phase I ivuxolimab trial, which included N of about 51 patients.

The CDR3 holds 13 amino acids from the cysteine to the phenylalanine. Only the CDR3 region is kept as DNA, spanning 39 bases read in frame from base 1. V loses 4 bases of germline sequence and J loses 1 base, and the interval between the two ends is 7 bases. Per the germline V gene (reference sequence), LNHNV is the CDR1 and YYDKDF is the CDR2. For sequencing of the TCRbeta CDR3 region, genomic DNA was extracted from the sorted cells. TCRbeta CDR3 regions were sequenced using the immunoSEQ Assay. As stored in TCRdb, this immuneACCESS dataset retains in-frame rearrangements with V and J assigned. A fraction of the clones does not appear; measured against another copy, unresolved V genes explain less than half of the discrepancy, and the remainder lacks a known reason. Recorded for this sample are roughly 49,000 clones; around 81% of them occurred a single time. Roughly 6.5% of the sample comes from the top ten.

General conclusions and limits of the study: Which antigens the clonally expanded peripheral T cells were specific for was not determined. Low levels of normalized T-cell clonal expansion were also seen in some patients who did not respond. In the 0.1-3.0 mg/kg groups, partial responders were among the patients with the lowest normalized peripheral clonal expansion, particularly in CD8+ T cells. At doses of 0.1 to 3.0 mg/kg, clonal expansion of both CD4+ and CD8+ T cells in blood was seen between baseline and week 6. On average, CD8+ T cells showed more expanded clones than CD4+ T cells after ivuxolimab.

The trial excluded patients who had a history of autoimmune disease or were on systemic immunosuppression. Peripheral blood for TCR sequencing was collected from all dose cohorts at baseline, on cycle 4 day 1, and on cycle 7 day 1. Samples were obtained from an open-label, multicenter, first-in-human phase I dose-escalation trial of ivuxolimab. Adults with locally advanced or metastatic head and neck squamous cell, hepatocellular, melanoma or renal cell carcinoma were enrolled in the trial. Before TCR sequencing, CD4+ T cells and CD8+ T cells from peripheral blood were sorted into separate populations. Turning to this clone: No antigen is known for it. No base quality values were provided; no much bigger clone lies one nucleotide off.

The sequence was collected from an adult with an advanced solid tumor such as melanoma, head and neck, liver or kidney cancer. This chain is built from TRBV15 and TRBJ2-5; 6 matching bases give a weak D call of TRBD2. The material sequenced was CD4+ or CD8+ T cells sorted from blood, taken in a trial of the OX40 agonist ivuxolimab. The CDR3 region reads CATSTGVQETQYF. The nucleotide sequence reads TGTGCCACCAGCACGGGAGTCCAAGAGACCCAGTACTTC.